Reported below is one T cell receptor (beta chain). This sample was included in a study of low-dose radiotherapy and immunotherapy resistance in tumors. CDR3 length: 12 amino acids. Trimming removed 3 bases from V and 8 bases from J, with 8 bases in between. Per germline, CDR1 KGHSH and CDR2 LQKENI. With TRAV- and TRBV-specific primers, first-strand cDNA was made, covering the alpha and beta chains. The authors amplified TCRs for 20 to 25 PCR cycles with a constant-region primer and a V-primer adapter. TCRdb analysed the reads with MiXCR anew, one entry per CDR3 protein. The sample lists 13,000 or so distinct CDR3 sequences, 70% to 80% occurring once.

The rearrangement joins TRBV18 to TRBJ2-1, with D tentatively TRBD1 or TRBD2 (5 bases each). This TCR came from a human donor with advanced metastatic prostate, ovarian, gallbladder or colorectal cancer (not recorded which). This table probably holds off-target reads from a library built for another chain. The CDR3 DNA sequence: TGTGCCAGCTCACCGGGACGGGATGAGCAGTTCTTC. This encodes CASSPGRDEQFF. The full variable domain, with the rest looked up from reference TRBV18 and TRBJ2-1, is NAGVMQNPRHLVRRRGQEARLRCSPMKGHSHVYWYRQLPEEGLKFMVYLQKENIIDESGMPKERFSAEFPKEGPSILRIQQVVRGDSAAYFCASSPGRDEQFFGPGTRLTVL.